This TCR beta chain emerged from a study of blood T cell repertoires in COVID-19. This clone was recorded once. As originally analysed: Amplification from reference gene primers served as the basis for estimated nucleated cell counts. The protocol was immunoSEQ multiplex PCR, while the TCRdb copy is restricted to in-frame clones and leaves out a portion. The V and J calls and clone size are taken from that table; D and trimming were inferred from the DNA. This sample has a few hundred thousand clones, with approximately 90% found just once. V lost 4 bases to trimming and J lost 3 bases, with 10 bases between them. The CDR3 runs 13 residues. Germline values: CDR1 SGHDT, CDR2 YYEEEE. Individuals aged roughly 18 to 90 years were recruited from roughly 22 US areas. Participants' reported clinical history set cohort assignment. Donors in Cohort 3 counted as recovered after two negative PCRs, clearance, or symptom resolution.

The receptor's source is a woman aged 30 to 39 who had recovered from COVID-19. V gene TRBV5-6 combines with J gene TRBJ1-1; tentatively, D is TRBD1 (5 bases). The material sequenced was PBMCs or T cells enriched from blood (not recorded which). This chain's CDR3 is CASSLPGDTEAFF. CDR3 in DNA: TGTGCCAGCAGCCTCCCGGGGGACACTGAAGCTTTCTTT.